Listed here are 2 T cell receptor beta chains from one sample, sequenced in a study of cytomegalovirus exposure and HLA in healthy donors. PCR was performed using 60 Vbeta and 13 Jbeta primers. TCRdb keeps only in-frame clones here, not all; method: immunoSEQ multiplex PCR. The data contain over 85,000 clones, 55% to 80% of them singletons. The sequencing sample was made of PBMCs. The receptor set was obtained from a female donor in good health and CMV-seronegative.

Written as DNA, the CDR3 is TGTGCCATCAGTGAGTGGACAGGGTCTGACGGGGAGCTGTTTTTT. Protein: CAISEWTGSDGELFF. The V gene is TRBV10-3, the J gene TRBJ2-2; 8 nucleotides match TRBD1. Germline trimming cut 1 base from V and 7 bases from J; bases unmatched to any gene: 5. This CDR3 spans 15 amino acids. CDR1 is ENHRY and CDR2 is SYGVKD in the germline V gene.

This chain connects TRBV12-5 to TRBJ2-7; D ambiguous. Trimming left V 7 bases short and J 0 bases short, with 13 bases between. Per germline, CDR1 LGHNT and CDR2 FRNRAP. The length of the CDR3 is 14 residues. CDR3 DNA sequence: TGTGCTAGTGCCCGCCCAAGCCTCTCCTACGAGCAGTACTTC. It translates to CASARPSLSYEQYF. The variable domain in full, with the rest retrieved from reference TRBV12-5 and TRBJ2-7, is DARVTQTPRHKVTEMGQEVTMRCQPILGHNTVFWYRQTMMQGLELLAYFRNRAPLDDSGMPKDRFSAEMPDATLATLKIQPSEPRDSAVYFCASARPSLSYEQYFGPGTRLTVT.